A single sample gave rise to the 23 T cell receptor beta chains below, sequenced in a study of early T cells in non-severe SARS-CoV-2 infection. MiXCR was run by TCRdb on the 5' RACE reads, yielding one entry per CDR3 protein. The data contain approximately 70,000 distinct CDR3 sequences, about 9.4% of them singletons. The specimen was whole blood, collected at baseline. Receptors were obtained from an adult who was a healthcare worker with PCR-confirmed SARS-CoV-2 infection or an uninfected control (not recorded which).

The table lists this clonotype with a few counts. CDR3 in amino acids: CASGPMGTDTQYF. CDR3 sequence (DNA): TGTGCTAGTGGCCCTATGGGAACAGATACGCAGTATTTT. The V gene is TRBV12-5, the J gene TRBJ2-3; no definite D call. CDR1 is LGHNT and CDR2 is FRNRAP in the germline V gene. The CDR3 length is 13 residues. V was trimmed by 6 bases and J by 3 bases, leaving 10 bases between them.

The V and J genes are TRBV7-9 and TRBJ2-7; tentatively, D is TRBD1 or TRBD2 (6 bases each). The length of the CDR3 is 14 residues. Germline V CDR1 and CDR2: SEHNR, FQNEAQ (reference sequence). V lost 4 bases to trimming and J lost 5 bases, with 15 bases between them. In DNA, the CDR3 is TGTGCCAGCAGCTCGACGGCTAGGGGGGACGAGCAGTACTTC. Translation gives CASSSTARGDEQYF.

The rearrangement uses TRBV2 and TRBJ1-2, with 7 bases lining up with TRBD1. The CDR3 covers 16 residues. Germline CDR1 reads SNHLY; CDR2 reads FYNNEI. The V and J ends lost 3 bases and 1 base, in that order; junction bases with no gene match: 8. CDR3 in amino acids: CASSDKGGGGNYGYTF. CDR3 coding DNA: TGTGCCAGCAGTGACAAAGGGGGCGGAGGTAACTATGGCTACACCTTC.

This clonotype was recorded at least ten times. The chain uses TRBV29-1 and TRBJ2-7, with 7 bases aligning to TRBD1. V shed 4 bases and J 3 bases; nucleotides not matched to a gene: 12. The CDR3 extends over 15 amino acids. Germline V gives CDR1 SQVTM, CDR2 ANQGSEA. The CDR3 DNA reads as TGCAGCGTTGGCTCTATTGCCGGGACAGACTACGAGCAGTACTTC. This codes for CSVGSIAGTDYEQYF.

V is TRBV7-3 and J is TRBJ2-3; possible D gene TRBD2, 6 bases. Trimming left V 5 bases short and J 0 bases short, with 12 bases between. The CDR3 is made up of 15 amino acids. CDR1 is SGHTA and CDR2 is FQGTGA in the germline V gene. CDR3 loop: CASSPGTPSTDTQYF. The CDR3 DNA reads TGTGCCAGCAGCCCCGGGACTCCGAGCACAGATACGCAGTATTTT.

This clonotype was counted only a few times. The J gene is TRBJ2-3, the V gene TRBV5-1; 13 bases fit TRBD2. Germline CDR1 is SGHRS and CDR2 is YFSETQ. The CDR3 covers 16 residues. Trimming removed 4 bases from V and 4 bases from J; junction bases left unmatched: 6. The CDR3 loop reads CASSITSGGAADTQYF. CDR3 DNA: TGCGCCAGCAGCATCACTAGCGGGGGGGCCGCAGATACGCAGTATTTT.

This clonotype came up a few times. This chain uses TRBV29-1 with TRBJ2-4; 7 bases match TRBD1. The ends lost 7 bases at V and 2 bases at J; junction bases unmatched: 11. The CDR3 loop spans 15 amino acids. Germline V gene lookup returns CDR1 SQVTM and CDR2 ANQGSEA. CDR3 DNA sequence: TGCAGCGCACTGACAGGGAGTTATCCCAAAAACATTCAGTACTTC. Translating gives CSALTGSYPKNIQYF.

The genes are TRBV23-1 and TRBJ2-3; no firm D call. TRBV23-1 is identified as an open reading frame with a role that is uncertain. The V end lost 0 bases, the J end lost 5 bases, and 3 bases lay between the germline ends. The CDR3 has 12 residues. CDR3 sequence reads: CASSQSGDTQYF. CDR3 sequence (DNA): TGCGCCAGCAGTCAATCGGGAGATACGCAGTATTTT.

The chain combines TRBV5-1 with TRBJ2-3; D is unresolved. CDR3 length equals 14 residues. V lost 2 bases, J lost 0 bases, and 7 bases lay in between. Per germline, CDR1 SGHRS and CDR2 YFSETQ. In DNA form, the CDR3 reads TGCGCCAGCAGCTTCACAGCTAGCACAGATACGCAGTATTTT. This sequence encodes CASSFTASTDTQYF.

The chain has TRBV20-1 and TRBJ1-1; the D is unclear. The V gene lost 6 bases and the J gene lost 6 bases, with 11 bases spanning the gap. This CDR3 has 11 amino acids. The germline V gene encodes CDR1 DFQATT and CDR2 SNEGSKA (reference sequence). CDR3 nucleotides: TGCAGTGCCATTGGGTGGGCTGAAGCTTTCTTT. Translation: CSAIGWAEAFF.

This clonotype occurred a few times. CDR3 in amino acids: CSARDGSDSYEQYF. DNA for the CDR3: TGCAGTGCTAGAGATGGGTCGGACTCCTACGAGCAGTACTTC. V usage is TRBV20-1 and J usage is TRBJ2-7; D gene unclear. The V and J ends lost 0 bases and 0 bases respectively, with 9 bases between them. CDR1 DFQATT and CDR2 SNEGSKA come from the germline V gene (reference sequence). This CDR3 has 14 residues.

The chain couples TRBV29-1 to TRBJ1-2; 9 bases are a match to TRBD1. CDR3 length equals 14 residues. V shed 4 bases, J shed 2 bases, and the junction held 5 bases outside the gene matches. The germline V gene has CDR1 SQVTM and CDR2 ANQGSEA. In nucleotides, the CDR3 is TGCAGCGTTGGCGGGACAGGGAGGAACTATGGCTACACCTTC. This gives the protein CSVGGTGRNYGYTF.

This clonotype showed up just a few times. The V gene is TRBV5-1, the J gene TRBJ2-5, with D uncertain. V gave up 2 bases and J gave up 3 bases, with 5 bases separating them. The germline gives CDR1 SGHRS, CDR2 YFSETQ. The CDR3 is 12 residues long. DNA for the CDR3: TGCGCCAGCAGCTTCGAGGAAGAGACCCAGTACTTC. Residues: CASSFEEETQYF.

V usage is TRBV20-1 and J usage is TRBJ2-7; a possible D gene is TRBD2 (5 bases). Germline loops: CDR1 DFQATT, CDR2 SNEGSKA (reference sequence). This CDR3 has 14 residues. V lost 6 bases and J lost 2, with 17 bases in between. The CDR3, as DNA: TGCAGTGCCCCGTACTCACCGCGGGCCTACGAGCAGTACTTC. Translating it yields CSAPYSPRAYEQYF.

This chain connects TRBV11-2 to TRBJ2-3, with TRBD1 identical over 12 bases. The CDR3 extends over 14 amino acids. The V segment lost 5 bases and the J segment 14 bases; nucleotides outside the gene matches: 11. The V gene's germline CDR1 is SGHAT and CDR2 FQNNGV. CDR3 residues: CASSPGGQGASLYF. The CDR3 coding sequence is TGTGCCAGCAGCCCAGGGGGACAGGGGGCTTCCCTGTATTTT.

In this sample, this clonotype turned up many times. This chain joins TRBV5-1 and TRBJ1-5; TRBD1 matches 9 bases. The CDR3 is made up of 15 amino acids. Germline lookup yields CDR1 SGHRS and CDR2 YFSETQ. V shed 4 bases and J 1 base; nucleotides not matched to a gene: 3. In DNA, the CDR3 is TGCGCCAGCAGCCCACAGGGGGCGAGCAATCAGCCCCAGCATTTT. It encodes CASSPQGASNQPQHF.

This clonotype was detected a few times. The chain couples TRBV11-2 to TRBJ1-2, with D possibly matching TRBD1 (5 bases). The germline V gene encodes CDR1 SGHAT and CDR2 FQNNGV. V dropped 5 bases and J dropped 7 bases, with 17 bases sitting between them. This CDR3 comprises 14 residues. The CDR3 is CASSPPEGLAGYTF. In nucleotides, the CDR3 is TGTGCCAGCAGCCCACCGGAGGGACTGGCTGGCTACACCTTC. Full variable domain (rest looked up from reference TRBV11-2 and TRBJ1-2): EAGVAQSPRYKIIEKRQSVAFWCNPISGHATLYWYQQILGQGPKLLIQFQNNGVVDDSQLPKDRFSAERLKGVDSTLKIQPAKLEDSAVYLCASSPPEGLAGYTFGSGTRLTVV.

A few counts support this clonotype. The chain joins TRBV5-1 to TRBJ1-2; 7 nucleotides align to TRBD1. The J segment lost 2 bases and the V segment lost 3 bases, leaving 7 bases of the junction unmatched. The CDR3 spans 15 residues. The germline gives CDR1 SGHRS, CDR2 YFSETQ. CDR3 loop: CASSSDVQGNYGYTF. As DNA, the CDR3 is TGCGCCAGCAGCTCTGACGTACAGGGGAACTATGGCTACACCTTC.

This chain uses TRBV7-9 with TRBJ2-1; no clear D. The CDR3 is made up of 12 amino acids. The germline CDR1 and CDR2 sequences are SEHNR and FQNEAQ (reference sequence). Trimming stripped 6 bases from V and 5 bases from J, with 8 bases between. The CDR3 here is CASSPQHNEQFF. In DNA, the CDR3 is TGTGCCAGCAGTCCCCAACACAATGAGCAGTTCTTC.

The rearrangement joins TRBV3-1 to TRBJ2-5; possible D gene TRBD1, 6 bases. The germline V gene has CDR1 LGHDT and CDR2 YNNKEL (reference sequence). This CDR3 comprises 16 residues. Trimming removed 5 bases at V and 3 bases at J, with 19 bases between. The CDR3 nucleotides read TGTGCCAGCAGCTCTCTGGACAGACCTCAGGAAGAGACCCAGTACTTC. It translates to CASSSLDRPQEETQYF.

In this sample, this clonotype turned up a few times. V is TRBV4-3 and J is TRBJ1-4; TRBD1 agrees at 7 bases. Germline assignment: CDR1 LGHNA and CDR2 YSLEER. The V and J ends lost 1 base and 7 bases, in that order; junction bases with no gene match: 9. The CDR3 loop spans 16 amino acids. The CDR3, as DNA: TGCGCCAGCAGCCAAGGCCCCACAGGGGCCCTTGAAAAACTGTTTTTT. Translating gives CASSQGPTGALEKLFF.

This clonotype was counted between two and nine times. This chain connects TRBV3-1 to TRBJ2-3; possibly TRBD1 or TRBD2 for D (6 bases each). Germline-derived CDR1 and CDR2 are LGHDT and YNNKEL (reference sequence). The CDR3 has 12 amino acids. The V end was cut by 0 bases, the J end by 11 bases, with 9 bases between. The CDR3 reads CASSQEGGGQYF. The CDR3 DNA is TGTGCCAGCAGCCAAGAAGGAGGGGGGCAGTATTTT.

This clonotype is termed medium-sized. V and J are TRBV30 and TRBJ1-5, with D possibly TRBD1 on 6 matching bases. Trimming removed 5 bases at V and 1 base at J, with 9 bases between. Per the germline V gene, CDR1 is GTSNPN and CDR2 is SVGIG (reference sequence). This CDR3 has 13 amino acids. The CDR3 loop is CAWADRSNQPQHF. The CDR3 DNA follows: TGTGCCTGGGCTGACAGGAGCAATCAGCCCCAGCATTTT. The complete variable domain, with remaining parts taken from reference TRBV30 and TRBJ1-5, reads SQTIHQWPATLVQPVGSPLSLECTVEGTSNPNLYWYRQAAGRGLQLLFYSVGIGQISSEVPQNLSASRPQDRQFILSSKKLLLSDSGFYLCAWADRSNQPQHFGDGTRLSIL.